The present entry profiles one T cell receptor (beta chain) with its context. The data derive from a study of T cell changes during pregnancy in multiple sclerosis. The assay was immunoSEQ multiplex PCR, and TCRdb's table has in-frame clones only and misses some. Among 60,000 to 65,000 clones listed, around 92% were seen once. This TCR was sampled from a female donor with multiple sclerosis, enrolled in a pregnancy study. The sequences come from peripheral blood, collected in the first trimester of pregnancy.

CDR3 DNA: TGTGCCAGCAGCGTAGCGGGAGGGGGTTACGAGCAGTACTTC. The encoded protein is CASSVAGGGYEQYF. The chain recombines TRBV9 with TRBJ2-7, with TRBD2 matching 8 bases. The germline V gene has CDR1 SGDLS and CDR2 YYNGEE. J was trimmed by 4 bases and V by 0 bases; bases with no gene match: 3. The CDR3 loop spans 14 amino acids.